The entry that follows covers one TCR beta chain sequence. Which antigen it targets is not known. It has no much larger one-base neighbor in the sample; base qualities were not kept. The data derive from a study of cytomegalovirus exposure and HLA in healthy donors (dated by TCRdb to 2016 to 2017). For context, the study as a whole: A later analysis indicated that the 90 to 150 validation repertoires were generated on the platform also employed for the 700 or so repertoires of the first cohort. The study aimed to test whether signatures of past pathogen exposure could be identified by cataloging public T cell receptors. Along with the roughly 610-subject first cohort, a separate validation cohort of more than 90 different subjects was used. To predict cytomegalovirus infection status, the study brought together high-throughput TCR immunosequencing, statistical association of individual TCRs with disease status, and machine learning.

From a lookup of the germline V gene (reference sequence), CDR1 and CDR2 are LNHDA and SQIVND. The CDR3, from cysteine to phenylalanine, totals 16 residues. The read is trimmed to its CDR3 DNA, 48 bases read in frame from base 1. The V end gives up 1 base and the J end 0 bases, leaving 3 bases in the junction not matched to a gene. What the research found in general, with its limitations: Across donors, most TCR sequences were observed very rarely, whereas some public TCRs were present in many individuals. Subsequent analysis determined that TCRs grouped into clusters in the first cohort also showed a tendency toward co-occurrence across the roughly 110 validation repertoires, and roughly 95% of cluster scores exceeded 0. A total of roughly 160 TCR beta chains were listed by the study as associated with cytomegalovirus. A later analysis had no HLA typing for the validation cohort, so co-occurrence there was scored across all 110 or so repertoires. The classifier was reported to diagnose cytomegalovirus status with high specificity and sensitivity in both the original and validation cohorts. It was suggested by the authors that the approach could potentially be generalized to other disease states and immunological phenotypes. A few of the identified cytomegalovirus-associated TCR beta chains were confirmed in vitro to be specific for cytomegalovirus antigens.

The donors were included in the validation cohort of roughly 120 subjects, a group kept apart from the roughly 700-subject first cohort. Library preparation was by the immunoSEQ multiplex PCR assay. In the source study's methods: To diagnose cytomegalovirus status from the catalog of TCR beta chain sequences, a statistical classification framework was built. TCRdb stores this immuneACCESS table with in-frame sequences only. Part of the clones is absent; in the studies checked, under half of the shortfall reflects unresolved V genes, and no reason is known for the rest. V and J calls and clone size follow that table, whereas D and trimming were derived from the DNA. This sample gives approximately 120,000 clones in total; around 95% of them show up just once. 1.5% to 2% of the sample is taken by the ten largest.

The sequence came from a man aged 18 to 30 in good health and CMV-seronegative. This sequence uses TRBV19 and TRBJ2-1; TRBD1 lines up with 7 middle nucleotides. Sample: PBMCs. The nucleotides read TGTGCCAGTAGTATAGTTGGGGACAGCTCCTACAATGAGCAGTTCTTC. It is translated as CASSIVGDSSYNEQFF.